Given below is one T cell receptor (beta chain) in context. This sample was included in a study of OX40 agonist ivuxolimab in advanced cancers. There are 16 residues in the CDR3. With V trimmed by 5 bases and J by 0 bases, 4 bases remained unmatched. The germline V gene has CDR1 MGHDK and CDR2 SYGVNS. Produced via immunoSEQ multiplex PCR; TCRdb's table is partial and in-frame only. The sample has tens of thousands of clones, approximately 85% seen once. This specimen was CD4+ or CD8+ T cells sorted from blood, taken in a trial of the OX40 agonist ivuxolimab. The TCR sequence derives from an adult with an advanced solid tumor such as melanoma, head and neck, liver or kidney cancer. The V and J genes are TRBV25-1 and TRBJ1-4; TRBD1 aligns across 9 bases. CDR3 residues: CASSYGTGSTNEKLFF. The CDR3 DNA sequence: TGTGCCAGCAGTTACGGGACAGGGTCAACTAATGAAAAACTGTTTTTT.